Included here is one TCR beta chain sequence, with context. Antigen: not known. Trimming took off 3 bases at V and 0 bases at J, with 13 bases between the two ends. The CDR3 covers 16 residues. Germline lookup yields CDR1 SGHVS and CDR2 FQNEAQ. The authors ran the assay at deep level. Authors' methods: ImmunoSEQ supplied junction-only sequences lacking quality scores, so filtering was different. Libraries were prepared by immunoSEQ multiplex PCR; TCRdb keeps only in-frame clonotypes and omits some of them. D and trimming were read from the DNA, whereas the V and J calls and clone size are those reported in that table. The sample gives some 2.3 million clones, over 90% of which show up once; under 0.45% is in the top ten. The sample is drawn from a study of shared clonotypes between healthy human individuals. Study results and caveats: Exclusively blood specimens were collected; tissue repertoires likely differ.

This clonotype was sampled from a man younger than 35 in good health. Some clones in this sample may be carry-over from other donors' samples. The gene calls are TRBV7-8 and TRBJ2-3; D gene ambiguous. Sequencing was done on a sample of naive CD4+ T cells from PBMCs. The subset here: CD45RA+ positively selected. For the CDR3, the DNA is TGTGCCAGCAGCTTGAGAAATCAAATAAGCACAGATACGCAGTATTTT. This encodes CASSLRNQISTDTQYF.